The source of this T cell receptor beta chain is a study of blood T cell repertoires in COVID-19. The overall study: Sites in the United States, Italy and Spain provided acute and convalescent COVID-19 samples. PBMCs, B-cell-depleted T cells, or T cells provided the cDNA or gDNA that made up the material.

Germline V gene data show CDR1 as MDHEN and CDR2 as SYDVKM. This CDR3 has 19 residues. Trimming cost V 2 bases and J 5 bases; bases outside gene matches: 17. Under the authors' procedure: Amplification of reference gene primers provided the estimated nucleated cell counts. Profiled with immunoSEQ multiplex PCR; TCRdb holds only in-frame clones, not every one. That table furnishes V, J and clone size, whereas the DNA furnished D and trimming. The table has a few hundred thousand clones, 80% to 90% seen once. V usage is TRBV28 and J usage is TRBJ2-1; 8 bases agree with TRBD2. The clonotype comes from a woman of 80 years or more with acute or convalescent COVID-19. The sample was peripheral blood. The CDR3 spells CASSLNLITGRAPHNEQFF. In DNA form, the CDR3 reads TGTGCCAGCAGTTTAAACCTTATCACCGGGAGGGCCCCCCACAATGAGCAGTTCTTC.